Shown below are 28 T cell receptor beta chains from a single sample sequenced in a study of T-cell reconstitution after alpha-beta-depleted transplantation in children. Preparing the TCRbeta library involved the use of unique molecular identifiers. TCRdb re-called the PCR reads with MiXCR, one entry per CDR3 protein. Seen here are roughly 100,000 distinct CDR3 sequences, roughly 7.7% observed once, and the top ten hold 5.5% to 8.5%. The input for sequencing was PBMCs from the stem cell graft donor, taken from the stem cell graft. The source is a human donor who donated a stem cell graft to a child with congenital amegakaryocytic thrombocytopenia.

This clonotype was detected many times. The CDR3 DNA reads TGTGCCAGCAGTTACGTAGGACTAGCGGGAGGGTCGCACAATGAGCAGTTCTTC. It yields the protein CASSYVGLAGGSHNEQFF. The gene calls are TRBV6-5 and TRBJ2-1; 15 bases agree with TRBD2. V dropped 2 bases and J dropped 5; count of bases not matched to a gene: 7. The CDR3 totals 18 residues. Germline values: CDR1 MNHEY, CDR2 SVGAGI.

This clonotype was detected ten times or more. The chain joins TRBV7-8 to TRBJ2-1; weak D call: TRBD2 (5 bases). V lost 4 bases to trimming and J lost 4 bases, with 8 bases between them. CDR1 and CDR2 from the germline V gene are SGHVS and FQNEAQ. This CDR3 region has 13 residues. The CDR3 reads CASSSGLYNEQFF. Here the CDR3 DNA reads TGTGCCAGCAGCTCAGGACTTTACAATGAGCAGTTCTTC.

V usage is TRBV4-1 and J usage is TRBJ2-1; D is perhaps TRBD2 (5 bases). Trimming took off 7 bases at V and 10 bases at J, with 23 bases between the two ends. The CDR3 extends over 15 amino acids. Germline CDR1 and CDR2: MGHRA and YSYEKL. The CDR3: CASTTTRTSVREQFF. The CDR3 DNA reads TGCGCCAGCACCACAACGAGGACTTCCGTGAGGGAGCAGTTCTTC.

This clonotype was recorded many times. The chain is built from TRBV6-1 and TRBJ1-1, with D unclear. V was trimmed by 2 bases and J by 0 bases, leaving 10 bases between them. This CDR3 region has 15 residues. Germline V lookup: CDR1 MNHNS, CDR2 SASEGT. The chain's CDR3 is CASSESPAMNTEAFF. In nucleotides, the CDR3 is TGTGCCAGCAGTGAAAGCCCAGCCATGAACACTGAAGCTTTCTTT.

There are many counts of this clonotype. This chain links TRBV6-5 with TRBJ1-5; D not resolved. The germline gives CDR1 MNHEY, CDR2 SVGAGI. CDR3 length: 14 residues. V was cut by 6 bases and J by 0 bases, with 9 bases left in between. The CDR3 nucleotides are TGTGCCAGCAGCCCAATGAATAGCAATCAGCCCCAGCATTTT. Amino acids: CASSPMNSNQPQHF.

This clonotype was seen many times. The gene calls are TRBV5-1 and TRBJ2-5, with 7 bases fitting TRBD2. This CDR3 comprises 14 residues. Germline CDR1 and CDR2: SGHRS and YFSETQ. Unmatched junction bases numbered 6, after V lost 5 bases and J lost 2 bases. The CDR3 region is CASSAGEVQETQYF. For the CDR3, the DNA is TGCGCCAGCAGTGCGGGAGAGGTACAAGAGACCCAGTACTTC.

This clonotype was seen at least ten times. V gene TRBV5-5 combines with J gene TRBJ1-4; D gene unclear. CDR3 length: 16 amino acids. Per the germline V gene, CDR1 is SGHKS and CDR2 is YYEKEE (reference sequence). V lost 3 bases, J lost 0 bases, and 12 bases lay in between. CDR3 loop: CASSSRPRATNEKLFF. DNA for the CDR3: TGTGCCAGCAGCTCGCGCCCCAGAGCAACTAATGAAAAACTGTTTTTT.

This clonotype was counted a few times. J is TRBJ1-1 and V is TRBV18; a weak D match, TRBD1 (6 bases). Germline values: CDR1 KGHSH, CDR2 LQKENI. CDR3 length: 13 amino acids. V dropped 8 bases and J dropped 1 base, with 11 bases sitting between them. The CDR3 nucleotides read TGTGCCAGCGCGAGACAGGAGAACACTGAAGCTTTCTTT. It yields the protein CASARQENTEAFF.

The chain couples TRBV30 to TRBJ1-3, with TRBD1 as a possible D gene (6 bases). Germline V lookup: CDR1 GTSNPN, CDR2 SVGIG (reference sequence). The CDR3 has 14 amino acids. The V end was cut by 2 bases, the J end by 11 bases, with 19 bases between. This CDR3 is CAWSLIRDIRAIYF. CDR3 bases: TGTGCCTGGAGTCTTATCCGGGACATACGCGCCATATATTTT. Full variable domain (remainder filled in from reference TRBV30 and TRBJ1-3): SQTIHQWPATLVQPVGSPLSLECTVEGTSNPNLYWYRQAAGRGLQLLFYSVGIGQISSEVPQNLSASRPQDRQFILSSKKLLLSDSGFYLCAWSLIRDIRAIYFGEGSWLTVV.

This clonotype was detected many times. The chain uses TRBV14 and TRBJ2-1, with 12 bases fitting TRBD1. The V and J ends lost 3 bases and 8 bases, in that order; junction bases with no gene match: 8. Germline V lookup: CDR1 SGHDN, CDR2 FVKESK. This CDR3 has 16 amino acids. CDR3 residues: CASSQLTGTGGDEQFF. The CDR3 DNA reads TGTGCCAGCAGCCAGCTTACCGGGACAGGGGGCGATGAGCAGTTCTTC.

This clonotype was found many times. Here the CDR3 reads CSASGTSGGSYQETQYF. CDR3 bases: TGCAGTGCTAGCGGGACTAGCGGGGGGTCGTACCAAGAGACCCAGTACTTC. The chain joins TRBV20-1 to TRBJ2-5, with 15 positions matching TRBD2. CDR1 and CDR2 from the germline V gene are DFQATT and SNEGSKA (reference sequence). There are 17 residues in the CDR3. V lost 3 bases to trimming and J lost 0 bases; unmatched junction nucleotides: 5.

This clonotype was seen repeatedly, ten times or more. The rearrangement links TRBV12-3 or TRBV12-4 to TRBJ1-2, with a weak D call TRBD1 (5 bases). CDR3 length: 15 residues. Trimming took 5 bases from V and 6 from J, leaving 19 bases between them. CDR3 sequence (DNA): TGTGCCAGCAGTCACCCGAGGGGCAGGGCACATGGCTACACCTTC. Translation: CASSHPRGRAHGYTF.

V usage is TRBV4-2 and J usage is TRBJ2-7, with D hard to call. The germline V gene has CDR1 LGHNA and CDR2 YNFKEQ. Trimming cost V 10 bases and J 6 bases, with 19 bases left between them. CDR3 length: 13 residues. CDR3 DNA: TGTGCCATGGGCCCCGGCCTTCATGGCGAGCAGTACTTC. Protein product: CAMGPGLHGEQYF.

This clonotype was detected ten times or more. V and J are TRBV7-9 and TRBJ1-5; a possible D gene is TRBD1 (6 bases). Germline values: CDR1 SEHNR, CDR2 FQNEAQ (reference sequence). Trimming cost V 1 base and J 3 bases, with 13 bases left between them. The CDR3 runs 16 residues. Here the CDR3 reads CASSLEVGQPNQPQHF. DNA of the CDR3: TGTGCCAGCAGCTTAGAGGTTGGACAGCCCAATCAGCCCCAGCATTTT.

This clonotype was picked up many times. The chain employs TRBV20-1 and TRBJ2-3; 9 bases align to TRBD1. The CDR3 has 14 residues. The trim removed 7 bases at V and 1 base at J, leaving 6 bases unmatched. Per germline, CDR1 DFQATT and CDR2 SNEGSKA (reference sequence). The CDR3 protein is CSVTGGYGTDTQYF. In DNA form, the CDR3 reads TGCAGTGTTACAGGGGGCTACGGCACAGATACGCAGTATTTT.

This clonotype was observed many times. The chain joins TRBV6-5 to TRBJ1-4; 9 bases map to TRBD1. The CDR3 is made up of 16 amino acids. CDR1 and CDR2 from the germline V gene are MNHEY and SVGAGI. Germline trimming cut 6 bases from V and 4 bases from J; bases unmatched to any gene: 9. CDR3 sequence reads: CASRYKTGGSNEKLFF. In DNA form, the CDR3 reads TGTGCCAGCAGATACAAAACAGGGGGCAGTAATGAAAAACTGTTTTTT.

This clonotype was observed at least ten times. This rearrangement joins TRBV6-5 to TRBJ2-7, with a possible D match to TRBD2 (6 bases). Germline V gives CDR1 MNHEY, CDR2 SVGAGI. This CDR3 comprises 14 residues. Deletions cut 5 bases from V and 2 bases from J, with 13 bases between. CDR3 sequence: CASSPGTPTYEQYF. The CDR3 nucleotides are TGTGCCAGCAGTCCCGGGACTCCTACCTACGAGCAGTACTTC.

This clonotype came up many times. V usage is TRBV5-1 and J usage is TRBJ2-1, with 8 bases identical to TRBD2. This CDR3 spans 16 amino acids. Looked up from germline, CDR1 is SGHRS and CDR2 is YFSETQ. The J segment lost 3 bases and the V segment lost 3 bases, leaving 8 bases of the junction unmatched. The CDR3 spells CASSWDVAGRYNEQFF. CDR3 DNA sequence: TGCGCCAGCAGCTGGGACGTAGCGGGACGCTACAATGAGCAGTTCTTC.

In this sample, this clonotype turned up many times. This chain links TRBV20-1 with TRBJ2-3, with D possibly being TRBD1 (6 bases). Between the trimmed V and J ends, which lost 5 bases and 6 bases, there was a span of 15 bases. CDR3 size: 13 residues. CDR1 is DFQATT and CDR2 is SNEGSKA in the germline V gene (reference sequence). The CDR3 DNA reads TGCAGTGCTGTCGGCCCTACAGGGGATACGCAGTATTTT. It yields the protein CSAVGPTGDTQYF.

The sample holds many counts of this clonotype. The genes are TRBV6-5 and TRBJ1-6, with D perhaps TRBD1 (5 bases). Germline CDR1 MNHEY, CDR2 SVGAGI. CDR3 length: 13 residues. V gave up 6 bases and J gave up 10 bases, with 13 bases separating them. CDR3 residues: CASSPREGSPLHF. In nucleotides, the CDR3 is TGTGCCAGCAGCCCCAGGGAGGGATCACCCCTCCACTTT.

The rearrangement links TRBV12-5 to TRBJ2-1; 9 bases are a match to TRBD2. Per germline, CDR1 LGHNT and CDR2 FRNRAP. This CDR3 region has 15 residues. In nucleotides, the CDR3 is TGTGCCACCACCCAAGGAGCGGGGGGATACAATGAGCAGTTCTTC. This gives the protein CATTQGAGGYNEQFF. Full variable domain (remainder filled in from reference TRBV12-5 and TRBJ2-1): DARVTQTPRHKVTEMGQEVTMRCQPILGHNTVFWYRQTMMQGLELLAYFRNRAPLDDSGMPKDRFSAEMPDATLATLKIQPSEPRDSAVYFCATTQGAGGYNEQFFGPGTRLTVL.

There are many counts of this clonotype. CDR3 DNA sequence: TGTGCCAGCAGCGCGTGGGGGGTAGGCAATCAGCCCCAGCATTTT. This encodes CASSAWGVGNQPQHF. V usage is TRBV12-3 or TRBV12-4 and J usage is TRBJ1-5; D possibly corresponds to TRBD1 (5 bases). The CDR3 is 15 amino acids. V was cut by 6 bases and J by 2 bases, with 14 bases left in between.

In its sample, this clonotype was seen many times. The chain links TRBV9 to TRBJ2-7, with TRBD2 as a possible D gene (6 bases). Germline CDR1 reads SGDLS; CDR2 reads YYNGEE. Trimming left V 4 bases short and J 3 bases short, with 26 bases between. The length of the CDR3 is 18 residues. The CDR3 DNA sequence: TGTGCCAGCAGCAATTCCCTCGCCCCTAGCGAGAATTACTACGAGCAGTACTTC. It translates to CASSNSLAPSENYYEQYF.

This clonotype has a count of ten or more. The chain employs TRBV28 and TRBJ2-2; 9 nucleotides match TRBD1. Germline CDR1 and CDR2: MDHEN and SYDVKM. V shed 3 bases, J shed 6 bases, and the junction held 5 bases outside the gene matches. The CDR3 runs 15 residues. The chain's CDR3 is CASSFGDREAGELFF. The CDR3 DNA reads as TGTGCCAGCAGTTTTGGGGACAGGGAAGCCGGGGAGCTGTTTTTT.

The genes are TRBV9 and TRBJ2-5; 8 bases fit TRBD1. The CDR3 sequence is 15 residues long. Germline V lookup: CDR1 SGDLS, CDR2 YYNGEE. Unmatched junction bases numbered 5, after V lost 2 bases and J lost 2 bases. CDR3 sequence reads: CASSVRQGRQETQYF. The CDR3 nucleotides read TGTGCCAGCAGCGTGAGACAGGGGCGACAAGAGACCCAGTACTTC. Supplemented by reference TRBV9 and TRBJ2-5, the full variable domain reads DSGVTQTPKHLITATGQRVTLRCSPRSGDLSVYWYQQSLDQGLQFLIQYYNGEERAKGNILERFSAQQFPDLHSELNLSSLELGDSALYFCASSVRQGRQETQYFGPGTRLLVL.

In its sample, this clonotype was seen many times. The rearrangement joins TRBV14 to TRBJ1-6, with D possibly TRBD1 on 6 matching bases. The CDR3 runs 14 residues. The V end was cut by 4 bases, the J end by 4 bases, with 8 bases between. The germline CDR1 and CDR2 sequences are SGHDN and FVKESK. The CDR3 DNA reads TGTGCCAGCAGCCCCGGACAGTATAATTCACCCCTCCACTTT. Translating it yields CASSPGQYNSPLHF. Complete variable domain (other parts from reference TRBV14 and TRBJ1-6): EAGVTQFPSHSVIEKGQTVTLRCDPISGHDNLYWYRRVMGKEIKFLLHFVKESKQDESGMPNNRFLAERTGGTYSTLKVQPAELEDSGVYFCASSPGQYNSPLHFGNGTRLTVT.

About this clonotype itself: A much larger clone is a single base away; this may be a read error. J is TRBJ1-1 and V is TRBV13; D not certain. Per germline, CDR1 PRHDT and CDR2 FYEKMQ (reference sequence). The length of the CDR3 is 15 residues. For the CDR3, the DNA is TGTGCCAGCAGCCCCCCAGAAGGAGTGAACAGTGAAGCTTTCTTT. Protein sequence: CASSPPEGVNSEAFF.

This clonotype showed up many times. The genes are TRBV10-3 and TRBJ2-7; D uncertain. Germline V gives CDR1 ENHRY, CDR2 SYGVKD. V was trimmed by 2 bases and J by 5 bases, leaving 13 bases between them. This CDR3 spans 14 amino acids. This CDR3 reads CAISEHVGSNEQYF. The CDR3 nucleotides read TGTGCCATCAGTGAGCATGTAGGATCGAACGAGCAGTACTTC.